What follows are 20 T cell receptor beta chains derived from one specimen sequenced in a study of blood T cells in healthy people across ages. Primed by a sample-barcoded 5' primer and a J-beta primer mix, a second PCR proceeded for about 7 to 12 cycles. One entry per CDR3 protein, called by TCRdb with MiXCR from the 5' RACE reads. The sample holds some 560,000 distinct CDR3 sequences, about 29% seen once. This same sample was also taken into another study, of T cells of mothers and their children.

Sample: blood. The origin of the receptors is a boy aged 2 to 9 in good health.

DNA for the CDR3: TGTGCCAGCAGCCCCCGCGGGGGGCTCCCGAATGAAAAACTGTTTTTT. Encoded protein: CASSPRGGLPNEKLFF. The chain links TRBV7-2 to TRBJ1-4; D possibly corresponds to TRBD1 (6 bases). Germline V CDR1 and CDR2: SGHTA, FQGNSA. The CDR3 covers 16 residues. Trimming cost V 5 bases and J 5 bases, with 18 bases left between them. Looking up the rest from reference TRBV7-2 and TRBJ1-4 gives the full variable domain: GAGVSQSPSNKVTEKGKDVELRCDPISGHTALYWYRQSLGQGLEFLIYFQGNSAPDKSGLPSDRFSAERTGGSVSTLTIQRTQQEDSAVYLCASSPRGGLPNEKLFFGSGTQLSVL.

J is TRBJ1-1 and V is TRBV27; 9 bases fit TRBD1. V lost 6 bases and J lost 3; bases outside the gene matches: 5. Germline V gives CDR1 MNHEY, CDR2 SMNVEV (reference sequence). The CDR3 extends over 14 amino acids. Written as DNA, the CDR3 is TGTGCCAGCAGACTACAGGGGGCCTACACTGAAGCTTTCTTT. It specifies CASRLQGAYTEAFF.

This chain joins TRBV7-2 and TRBJ1-3; tentatively, D is TRBD1 (6 bases). CDR3 length: 15 residues. Trimming removed 7 bases at V and 3 bases at J, with 16 bases between. In germline, CDR1 is SGHTA, CDR2 FQGNSA. The CDR3 nucleotides are TGTGCCAGCAACCTCCGGGGCAGGGGTGGAAACACCATATATTTT. Its translation: CASNLRGRGGNTIYF.

A few counts support this clonotype. The chain joins TRBV9 to TRBJ1-6; TRBD1 matches at 7 bases. Germline loops: CDR1 SGDLS, CDR2 YYNGEE. The CDR3 is 15 residues long. Trimming at V came to 0 bases and at J to 9 bases, leaving 6 bases not matched to a gene. The CDR3 loop is CASSVGVTGSSPLHF. The CDR3 DNA reads as TGTGCCAGCAGCGTAGGGGTGACAGGGAGTTCACCCCTCCACTTT.

This clonotype came up a few times. The gene calls are TRBV15 and TRBJ2-5; 11 nucleotides match TRBD1. The V gene end was trimmed by 3 bases and the J gene end by 5 bases; junction bases not matched to a gene: 8. The germline V gene has CDR1 LNHNV and CDR2 YYDKDF (reference sequence). This CDR3 contains 16 residues. CDR3 sequence: CATSRDRGRIVETQYF. The CDR3 DNA reads as TGTGCCACCAGCAGGGACAGGGGGCGCATAGTGGAGACCCAGTACTTC.

The chain employs TRBV20-1 and TRBJ2-3; D call uncertain. The V gene's germline CDR1 is DFQATT and CDR2 SNEGSKA (reference sequence). The CDR3 sequence is 9 residues long. Trimming shortened V by 5 bases and J by 6 bases, and 3 bases separated the two germline ends. The CDR3 bases are TGCAGTGCTCCGGATACGCAGTATTTT. Translation: CSAPDTQYF.

The genes are TRBV27 and TRBJ2-3, with 7 bases fitting TRBD1. This CDR3 contains 16 residues. With V trimmed by 2 bases and J by 4 bases, 9 bases remained unmatched. In germline, CDR1 is MNHEY, CDR2 SMNVEV (reference sequence). The CDR3 DNA reads as TGTGCCAGCAGTTTAGCGAGGGGGCTAGGAGCAGATACGCAGTATTTT. Translating it yields CASSLARGLGADTQYF.

Only a few counts were recorded for this clonotype. The chain combines TRBV10-1 with TRBJ1-1, with D unresolved. The CDR3 runs to 15 residues. V was trimmed by 6 bases and J by 3 bases, leaving 17 bases between them. Germline values: CDR1 WNHNN, CDR2 SYGVQD (reference sequence). The CDR3 loop is CASSATAGRDTEAFF. In nucleotides, the CDR3 is TGCGCCAGCAGCGCCACAGCCGGGCGGGACACTGAAGCTTTCTTT.

The V and J genes are TRBV20-1 and TRBJ2-2; D is undetermined. The germline CDR1 and CDR2 sequences are DFQATT and SNEGSKA (reference sequence). There are 13 residues in the CDR3. CDR3 DNA sequence: TGCAGCGCTCTGAATCCGAACACCGGGGAGCTGTTTTTT. Translation gives CSALNPNTGELFF.

This clonotype was seen ten or more times. The rearrangement links TRBV4-2 to TRBJ1-2; D might be TRBD1 (5 bases). V lost 3 bases and J lost 8, with 10 bases in between. Germline loops: CDR1 LGHNA, CDR2 YNFKEQ. The CDR3 covers 12 residues. The CDR3: CASSHWGMGYTF. In nucleotides, the CDR3 is TGTGCCAGCAGCCATTGGGGCATGGGCTACACCTTC.

The sample holds a few counts of this clonotype. The chain uses TRBV4-3 and TRBJ2-5; D remains unclear. Germline CDR1 reads LGHNA; CDR2 reads YSLEER. The CDR3 contains 17 residues. Trimming pared 4 bases from V and 1 base from J, leaving 19 bases between. In DNA, the CDR3 is TGCGCCAGCAGCCTGTGGCCCCTTGGTCACCTCCAAGAGACCCAGTACTTC. Translating it yields CASSLWPLGHLQETQYF.

The rearrangement uses TRBV27 and TRBJ2-5; 10 nucleotides agree with TRBD2. The DNA end favors TRBJ2-1, so the J call may be wrong. This CDR3 is built from 14 residues. Germline assignment: CDR1 MNHEY and CDR2 SMNVEV (reference sequence). This CDR3 reads CASTGAGGPNEQFF. CDR3 nucleotides: TGTGCCAGCACTGGAGCGGGGGGGCCCAATGAGCAGTTCTTC.

In this sample, this clonotype turned up a few times. V and J are TRBV20-1 and TRBJ2-5, with D uncertain. The germline CDR1 and CDR2 sequences are DFQATT and SNEGSKA (reference sequence). This CDR3 is built from 12 residues. The V and J ends lost 1 base and 5 bases respectively, with 8 bases between them. The CDR3 loop is CSARGEWETQYF. The CDR3 nucleotides read TGCAGTGCTAGAGGGGAATGGGAGACCCAGTACTTC.

J is TRBJ2-5 and V is TRBV29-1; D is undetermined. CDR1 is SQVTM and CDR2 is ANQGSEA in the germline V gene. Trimming left V 6 bases short and J 4 bases short, with 12 bases between. The length of the CDR3 is 12 residues. CDR3 loop: CSVVTGPETQYF. The CDR3 DNA reads as TGCAGCGTCGTAACTGGGCCAGAGACCCAGTACTTC.

This chain joins TRBV29-1 and TRBJ2-1, with 13 bases aligning to TRBD2. CDR3 length equals 15 residues. J gave up 2 bases and V 6 bases, and 4 bases lay outside the gene matches. From germline, CDR1 is SQVTM and CDR2 ANQGSEA. The DNA for the CDR3 is TGCAGCGTCGCTGGGACTAGCGGGACCTACAATGAGCAGTTCTTC. Translated: CSVAGTSGTYNEQFF.

The CDR3 nucleotides are TGCAGCGTTGAAGGCGGACCCGAAGATACGCAGTATTTT. As protein: CSVEGGPEDTQYF. This chain joins TRBV29-1 and TRBJ2-3; unclear D gene. Germline loops: CDR1 SQVTM, CDR2 ANQGSEA. The V gene lost 1 base and the J gene lost 5 bases, with 10 bases spanning the gap. This CDR3 is built from 13 residues.

This clonotype was detected ten times or more. The rearrangement links TRBV29-1 to TRBJ1-4; D is unresolved. The CDR3 length is 10 residues. The ends were cut back, 4 bases at V and 8 bases at J, with 5 bases in the middle. Germline CDR1 reads SQVTM; CDR2 reads ANQGSEA. The CDR3 protein is CSVADEKLFF. CDR3 bases: TGCAGCGTTGCAGACGAAAAACTGTTTTTT.

The CDR3 nucleotides read TGTGCCAGCAGCTTGGTTAGCGGCTACTCCGGGGAGCTGTTTTTT. Translated, it gives CASSLVSGYSGELFF. This chain uses TRBV5-6 with TRBJ2-2; D is possibly TRBD2 (6 bases). This CDR3 is built from 15 residues. Germline lookup yields CDR1 SGHDT and CDR2 YYEEEE. The ends were cut back, 0 bases at V and 6 bases at J, with 12 bases in the middle.

The chain couples TRBV9 to TRBJ2-3; 7 bases line up with TRBD2. Germline loops: CDR1 SGDLS, CDR2 YYNGEE. CDR3 length: 15 residues. J gave up 2 bases and V 0 bases, and 3 bases lay outside the gene matches. DNA for the CDR3: TGTGCCAGCAGCGTAGAAGCGGGGATCACAGATACGCAGTATTTT. It translates to CASSVEAGITDTQYF.

The rearrangement uses TRBV3-1 and TRBJ2-7; the match to TRBD2 covers 8 bases. The germline gives CDR1 LGHDT, CDR2 YNNKEL (reference sequence). The junction had 5 bases not matched to a gene; V was cut back by 2 bases and J by 5 bases. The CDR3 is 14 amino acids. DNA for the CDR3: TGTGCCAGCAGCCAATGGAGCGGGGGCAACGAGCAGTACTTC. Amino acid sequence: CASSQWSGGNEQYF.